The clone carrying this TCR beta chain was detected many times. This record belongs to a study of T-cell memory formation after mild COVID-19. The germline V gene has CDR1 SGHRS and CDR2 YFSETQ. Trimming removed 0 bases at V and 0 bases at J, with 7 bases between. This CDR3 has 15 amino acids. Via MiXCR, TCRdb re-called the 5' RACE reads, giving one row per CDR3 protein. The sample holds 250,000 to 350,000 distinct CDR3 sequences, around 15% seen once. Sample: PBMCs or a T cell subset sorted from them (not recorded which). The gene calls are TRBV5-1 and TRBJ2-1; D unresolved. The origin of this receptor is a man younger than 30 who had mild COVID-19 (a few samples of this study predate the infection). Cell type and time point are not known. The CDR3 region has the DNA TGCGCCAGCAGCTTGGGAATGAGCTCCTACAATGAGCAGTTCTTC. It yields the protein CASSLGMSSYNEQFF.